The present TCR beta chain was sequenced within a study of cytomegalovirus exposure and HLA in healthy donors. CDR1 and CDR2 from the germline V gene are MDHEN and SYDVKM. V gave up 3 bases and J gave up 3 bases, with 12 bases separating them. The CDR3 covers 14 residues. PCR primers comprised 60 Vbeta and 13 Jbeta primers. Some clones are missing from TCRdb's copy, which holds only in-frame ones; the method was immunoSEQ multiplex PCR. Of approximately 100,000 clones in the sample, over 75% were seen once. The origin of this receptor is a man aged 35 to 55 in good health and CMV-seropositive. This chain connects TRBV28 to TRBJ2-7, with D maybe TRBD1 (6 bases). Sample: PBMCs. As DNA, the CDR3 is TGTGCCAGCAGTTTCGAGGCCAGGGGCTACGAGCAGTACTTC. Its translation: CASSFEARGYEQYF.